This T cell receptor beta chain was observed in a study of control samples from healthy donors and cancer patients. Germline V CDR1 and CDR2: LGHDT, YNNKEL (reference sequence). The CDR3 sequence is 12 residues long. V was trimmed by 4 bases and J by 4 bases, leaving 5 bases between them. Sequenced by immunoSEQ multiplex PCR; TCRdb stores in-frame clones only, minus some. This table holds roughly 130,000 clones, approximately 86% found once. The sample taken for sequencing was blood. The chain employs TRBV3-1 (or the pseudogene TRBV3-2) and TRBJ2-1; D call uncertain. This receptor was identified in a woman between 25 and 40 years old in good health. CDR3 protein: CASSLAYNEQFF. The CDR3 coding sequence is TGTGCCAGCAGCCTCGCGTACAATGAGCAGTTCTTC.